This T cell receptor (beta chain) was profiled in a study of blood T cell repertoires in COVID-19. At the level of the study: The United States, Italy and Spain supplied acute and convalescent COVID-19 samples. PBMCs, B-cell-depleted T cells, or T cells provided the cDNA or gDNA that made up the material.

CDR3 size: 16 residues. Per the germline V gene, CDR1 is MGHRA and CDR2 is YSYEKL. V shed 1 base and J 2 bases; nucleotides not matched to a gene: 7. The table lists this clone with a count of one. Measured with immunoSEQ multiplex PCR; TCRdb has only the in-frame clones, and not every one. The repertoire holds under 350,000 clones, about 89% seen once, with approximately 4.3% in the top ten. The chain has TRBV4-1 and TRBJ2-7; 8 bases fit TRBD1. This clonotype was obtained from a man aged 35 to 55 with acute or convalescent COVID-19. The sample was peripheral blood. The CDR3, as DNA: TGCGCCAGCAGCCAAGCTAGGTCGACAGGGGCCTACGAGCAGTACTTC. Its protein product is CASSQARSTGAYEQYF.